The clone carrying this T cell receptor (beta chain) has ten or more counts. Antigen: not known. This entry comes from a study of metastatic and nonmetastatic thyroid tumors. Study summary: Where malignant and benign thyroid patients were concerned, repertoires were compared across blood and tumor or nodule tissue. Study-level points and caveats: In both blood and tumor samples, TCR beta diversity was reported significantly higher for malignant than benign nodules.

Per the original data handling: The authors used CDR3 differences across clinicopathological groups to build a distant-metastasis classifier for papillary thyroid cancer. TCRdb re-called the PCR reads through MiXCR. The V and J calls here are based on TCRdb, not the publication. This repertoire shows approximately 20,000 clones, approximately 22% found once; its top ten account for 8% to 13%. Trimming cost V 9 bases and J 0 bases; bases outside gene matches: 5. The length of the CDR3 is 15 residues. Looked up from germline, CDR1 is LGHNT and CDR2 is FRNRAP. All patients were treatment-naive before thyroid surgery.

This chain links TRBV12-5 with TRBJ2-6, with 7 bases that match TRBD1. Sequenced input: tumor tissue. The sequence came from a male donor with papillary thyroid cancer or a benign thyroid nodule (not recorded which). Some clones in this sample may be carry-over from other donors' samples. The CDR3 nucleotides are TGTGCTAGCCGGGACAGCCTCTCTGGGGCCAACGTCCTGACTTTC. Amino acids: CASRDSLSGANVLTF.